The text below deals with one TCR beta chain. The data belong to a study of T cells in Graves' hyperthyroidism and ophthalmopathy. RNA transcripts yielded amplified TCR beta CDR3 regions. When the TCR CDR3 underwent first-round RT-PCR, the HTBI primer set was used. A single record per CDR3 protein comes from TCRdb applying MiXCR to the multiplex PCR reads. This table has over 250,000 distinct CDR3 sequences, about 25% appearing once. This CDR3 comprises 21 residues. Germline V gives CDR1 LNHDA, CDR2 SQIVND (reference sequence). Unmatched junction bases numbered 21, after V lost 9 bases and J lost 0 bases. Diagnosing involved the use of clinical symptoms, serum thyroxine and TRAb, thyroid ultrasound and orbital computed tomography.

This clonotype originated in a man between 40 and 49 years old with Graves' hyperthyroidism that later progressed to Graves' ophthalmopathy. The chain uses TRBV19 and TRBJ2-4; the match to TRBD1 covers 12 bases. Sequencing input: blood. The DNA of the CDR3 is TGTGCCAGGAGACCAAGGGACCCCGGGACAGGGGGCCCACGAGCCAAAAACATTCAGTACTTC. Translating gives CARRPRDPGTGGPRAKNIQYF.